The present T cell receptor (beta chain) was sequenced within a study of blood T cell repertoires in COVID-19. Cohort assignment relied on participant-reported clinical history. Germline lookup yields CDR1 LNHDA and CDR2 SQIVND (reference sequence). The J segment lost 7 bases and the V segment lost 5 bases, leaving 12 bases of the junction unmatched. The CDR3 has 16 amino acids. Profiled with immunoSEQ multiplex PCR; TCRdb holds only in-frame clones, not every one. The sample holds around 250,000 clones; around 90% are singletons and the top ten take about 4%. The receptor's source is a woman in her thirties with acute COVID-19. This rearrangement joins TRBV19 to TRBJ2-1; 9 bases align to TRBD2. The sample comprised PBMCs or T cells enriched from blood (not recorded which). This chain's CDR3 is CASSPNSGRLGNEQFF. CDR3 nucleotides: TGTGCCAGTAGTCCGAATAGCGGGAGATTGGGGAATGAGCAGTTCTTC.